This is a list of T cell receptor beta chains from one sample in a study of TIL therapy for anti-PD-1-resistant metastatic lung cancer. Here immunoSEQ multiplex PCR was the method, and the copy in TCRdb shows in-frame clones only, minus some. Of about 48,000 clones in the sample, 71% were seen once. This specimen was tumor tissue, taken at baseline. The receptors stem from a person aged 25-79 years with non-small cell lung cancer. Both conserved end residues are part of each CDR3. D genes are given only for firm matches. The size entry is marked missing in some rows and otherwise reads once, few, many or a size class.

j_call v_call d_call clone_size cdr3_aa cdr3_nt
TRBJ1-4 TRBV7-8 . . CASSLAPHGEGDSEKLFF TGTGCCAGCAGCTTAGCCCCCCACGGTGAGGGGGATAGTGAAAAACTGTTTTTT
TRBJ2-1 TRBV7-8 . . CASSLGPGAYNEQFF TGTGCCAGCAGCTTAGGCCCGGGAGCCTACAATGAGCAGTTCTTC
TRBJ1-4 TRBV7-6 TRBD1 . CASSLGTADEKLFF TGTGCCAGCAGCCTAGGGACAGCCGATGAAAAACTGTTTTTT
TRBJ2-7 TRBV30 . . CAWSVLSGLGSYEQYF TGTGCCTGGAGTGTACTATCCGGGCTCGGCTCCTACGAGCAGTACTTC
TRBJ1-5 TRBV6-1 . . CASSEFGGRGNQPQHF TGTGCCAGCAGTGAATTCGGGGGCCGGGGCAATCAGCCCCAGCATTTT
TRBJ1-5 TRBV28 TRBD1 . CASTRTGGIQPQHF TGTGCCAGCACCCGGACAGGGGGCATTCAGCCCCAGCATTTT
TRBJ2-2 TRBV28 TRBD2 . CASTLSPGLAATKGNTGELFF TGTGCCAGCACCCTGAGCCCGGGGCTAGCGGCCACCAAAGGAAACACCGGGGAGCTGTTTTTT
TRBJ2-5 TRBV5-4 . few CASSSVSGLGQETQYF TGTGCCAGCAGCTCCGTAAGCGGGCTAGGGCAAGAGACCCAGTACTTC
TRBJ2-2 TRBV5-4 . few CASSLPGLGTGELFF TGTGCCAGCAGCTTGCCAGGGCTGGGCACCGGGGAGCTGTTTTTT
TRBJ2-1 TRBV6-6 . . CASSDWQAKFF TGTGCCAGCAGTGACTGGCAGGCCAAGTTCTTC
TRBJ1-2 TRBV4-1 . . CASSQVLGRNNYGYTF TGCGCCAGCAGCCAAGTTCTAGGCCGAAATAACTATGGCTACACCTTC
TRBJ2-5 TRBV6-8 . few CASSYHPRLPKGQETQYF TGTGCCAGCAGTTACCACCCCCGACTCCCGAAGGGGCAAGAGACCCAGTACTTC
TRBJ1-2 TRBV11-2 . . CASSLDRDGGYTF TGTGCCAGCAGCTTAGATCGGGATGGTGGCTACACCTTC
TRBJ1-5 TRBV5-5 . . CASSLGPYSNQPQHF TGTGCCAGCAGCTTGGGCCCATATAGCAATCAGCCCCAGCATTTT
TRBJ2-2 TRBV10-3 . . CAISEGQGGNSGELFF TGTGCCATCAGTGAAGGACAGGGAGGGAATTCCGGGGAGCTGTTTTTT
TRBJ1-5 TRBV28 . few CASSRPRQPQHF TGTGCCAGCAGTAGACCGAGGCAGCCCCAGCATTTT
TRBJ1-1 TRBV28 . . CASGYGEAFF TGTGCCAGCGGATATGGTGAAGCTTTCTTT
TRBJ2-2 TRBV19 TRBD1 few CASSIETGLTNTGELFF TGTGCCAGTTCAATTGAGACAGGGCTTACGAACACCGGGGAGCTGTTTTTT
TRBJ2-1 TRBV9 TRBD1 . CASSFWDRDSNEQFF TGTGCCAGCAGCTTCTGGGACAGGGACAGCAATGAGCAGTTCTTC
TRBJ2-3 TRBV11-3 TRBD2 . CASSRTSGGAADTQYF TGTGCCAGCAGCAGGACTAGCGGGGGGGCCGCAGATACGCAGTATTTT
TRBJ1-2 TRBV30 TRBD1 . CAWTHAQGDGGYTF TGTGCCTGGACCCACGCTCAGGGGGATGGCGGCTACACCTTC
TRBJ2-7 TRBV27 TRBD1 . CASSSHRGPSYEQYF TGTGCCAGCAGTTCCCACAGGGGGCCGTCCTACGAGCAGTACTTC
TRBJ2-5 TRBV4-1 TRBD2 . CASSQDTAGALETQYF TGCGCCAGCAGCCAAGATACAGCGGGGGCTTTAGAGACCCAGTACTTC
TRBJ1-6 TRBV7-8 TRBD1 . CASSLLLTGGGSPLHF TGTGCCAGCAGCCTGTTACTCACAGGGGGGGGATCACCCCTCCACTTT
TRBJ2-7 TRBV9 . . CASSVSWVSYEQYF TGTGCCAGCAGCGTAAGTTGGGTCTCCTACGAGCAGTACTTC
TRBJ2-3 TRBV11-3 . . CASSGLTGSDTQYF TGTGCCAGCAGCGGACTGACAGGTTCAGATACGCAGTATTTT
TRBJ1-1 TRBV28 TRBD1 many CASGRQGVGMNTEAFF TGTGCCAGCGGCCGACAGGGGGTAGGGATGAACACTGAAGCTTTCTTT